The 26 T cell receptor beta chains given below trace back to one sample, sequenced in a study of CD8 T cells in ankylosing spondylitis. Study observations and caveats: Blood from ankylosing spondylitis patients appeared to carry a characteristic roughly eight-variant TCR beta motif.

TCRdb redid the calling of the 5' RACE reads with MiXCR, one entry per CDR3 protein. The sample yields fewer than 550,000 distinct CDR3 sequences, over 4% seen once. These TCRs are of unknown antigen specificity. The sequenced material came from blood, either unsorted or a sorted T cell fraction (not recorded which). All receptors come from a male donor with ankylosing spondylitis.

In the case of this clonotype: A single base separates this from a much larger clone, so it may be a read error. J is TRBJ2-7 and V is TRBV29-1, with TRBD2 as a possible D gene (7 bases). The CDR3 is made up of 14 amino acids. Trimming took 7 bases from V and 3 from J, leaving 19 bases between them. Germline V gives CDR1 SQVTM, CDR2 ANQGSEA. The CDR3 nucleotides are TGCAGCGCCCTGGGAGGGGGTAACTACTACGAGCAGTACTTC. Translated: CSALGGGNYYEQYF.

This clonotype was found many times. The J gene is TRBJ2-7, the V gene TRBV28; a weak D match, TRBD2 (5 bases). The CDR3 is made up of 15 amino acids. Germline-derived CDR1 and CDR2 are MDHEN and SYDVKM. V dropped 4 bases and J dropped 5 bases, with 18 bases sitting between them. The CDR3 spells CASSSSRATYHEQYF. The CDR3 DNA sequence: TGTGCCAGCAGTTCCTCGCGGGCCACCTACCACGAGCAGTACTTC.

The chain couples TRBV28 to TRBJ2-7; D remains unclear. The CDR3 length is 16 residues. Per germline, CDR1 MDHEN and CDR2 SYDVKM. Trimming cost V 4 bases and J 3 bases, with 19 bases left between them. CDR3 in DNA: TGTGCCAGCAGTTCCCTTAAGGGTGGGTACAACTACGAGCAGTACTTC. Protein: CASSSLKGGYNYEQYF.

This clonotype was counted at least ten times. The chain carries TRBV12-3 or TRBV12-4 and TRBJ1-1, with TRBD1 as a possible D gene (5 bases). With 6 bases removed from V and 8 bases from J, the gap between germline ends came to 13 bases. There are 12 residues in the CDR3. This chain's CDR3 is CASRLRESEAFF. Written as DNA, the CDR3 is TGTGCCAGCAGACTCAGGGAGTCAGAAGCTTTCTTT.

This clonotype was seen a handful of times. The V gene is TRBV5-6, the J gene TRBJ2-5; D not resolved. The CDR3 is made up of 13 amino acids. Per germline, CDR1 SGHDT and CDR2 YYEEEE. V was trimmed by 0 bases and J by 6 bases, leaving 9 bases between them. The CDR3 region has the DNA TGTGCCAGCAGCTTGGACAGCCGGCAGACCCAGTACTTC. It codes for CASSLDSRQTQYF.

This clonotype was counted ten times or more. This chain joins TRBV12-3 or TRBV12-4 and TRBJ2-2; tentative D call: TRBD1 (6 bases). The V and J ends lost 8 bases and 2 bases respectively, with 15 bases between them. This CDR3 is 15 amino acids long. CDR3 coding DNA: TGTGCCAGCTCTGGTTACAGGGATAACACCGGGGAGCTGTTTTTT. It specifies CASSGYRDNTGELFF.

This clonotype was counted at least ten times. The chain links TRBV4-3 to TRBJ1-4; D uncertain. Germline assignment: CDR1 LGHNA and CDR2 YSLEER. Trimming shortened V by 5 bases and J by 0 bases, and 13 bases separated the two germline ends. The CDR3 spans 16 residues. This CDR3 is CASSYSYGPTNEKLFF. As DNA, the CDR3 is TGCGCCAGCAGCTACTCTTACGGACCAACTAATGAAAAACTGTTTTTT.

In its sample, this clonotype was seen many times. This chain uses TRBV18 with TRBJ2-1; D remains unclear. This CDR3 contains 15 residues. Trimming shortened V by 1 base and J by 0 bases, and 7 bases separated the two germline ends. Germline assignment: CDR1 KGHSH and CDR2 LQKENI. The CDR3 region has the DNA TGTGCCAGCTCACCACAGAGTAGCTCCTACAATGAGCAGTTCTTC. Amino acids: CASSPQSSSYNEQFF.

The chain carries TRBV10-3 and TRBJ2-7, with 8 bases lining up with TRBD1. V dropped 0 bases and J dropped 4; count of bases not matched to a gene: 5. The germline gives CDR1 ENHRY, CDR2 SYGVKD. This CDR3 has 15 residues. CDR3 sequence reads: CAISESATGVYEQYF. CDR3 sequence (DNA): TGTGCCATCAGTGAGTCGGCGACAGGGGTGTACGAGCAGTACTTC.

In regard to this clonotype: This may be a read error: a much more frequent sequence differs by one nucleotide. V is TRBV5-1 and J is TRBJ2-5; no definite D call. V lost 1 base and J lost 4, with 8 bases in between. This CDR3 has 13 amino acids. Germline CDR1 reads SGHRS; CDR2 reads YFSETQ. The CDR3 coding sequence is TGCGCCAGCAGCTTGTCAGTCCGAGAGACCCAGTACTTC. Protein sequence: CASSLSVRETQYF.

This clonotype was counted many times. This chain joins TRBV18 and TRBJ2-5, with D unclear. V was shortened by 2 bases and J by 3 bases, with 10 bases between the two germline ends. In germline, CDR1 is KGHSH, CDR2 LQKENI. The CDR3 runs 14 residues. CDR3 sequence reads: CASSPSGLEETQYF. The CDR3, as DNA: TGTGCCAGCTCACCAAGTGGCTTAGAAGAGACCCAGTACTTC. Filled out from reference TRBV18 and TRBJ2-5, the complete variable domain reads NAGVMQNPRHLVRRRGQEARLRCSPMKGHSHVYWYRQLPEEGLKFMVYLQKENIIDESGMPKERFSAEFPKEGPSILRIQQVVRGDSAAYFCASSPSGLEETQYFGPGTRLLVL.

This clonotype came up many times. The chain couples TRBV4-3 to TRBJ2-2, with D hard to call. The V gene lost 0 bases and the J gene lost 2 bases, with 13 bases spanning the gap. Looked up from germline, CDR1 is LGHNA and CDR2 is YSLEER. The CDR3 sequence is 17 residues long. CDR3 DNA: TGCGCCAGCAGCCAAGAGAGCCTATATCTAAACACCGGGGAGCTGTTTTTT. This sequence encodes CASSQESLYLNTGELFF.

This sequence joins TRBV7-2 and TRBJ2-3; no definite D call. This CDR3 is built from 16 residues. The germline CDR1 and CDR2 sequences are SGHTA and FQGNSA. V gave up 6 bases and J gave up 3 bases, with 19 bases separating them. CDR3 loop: CASSPRTRGRTDTQYF. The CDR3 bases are TGTGCCAGCAGTCCCCGGACCAGAGGCAGGACAGATACGCAGTATTTT.

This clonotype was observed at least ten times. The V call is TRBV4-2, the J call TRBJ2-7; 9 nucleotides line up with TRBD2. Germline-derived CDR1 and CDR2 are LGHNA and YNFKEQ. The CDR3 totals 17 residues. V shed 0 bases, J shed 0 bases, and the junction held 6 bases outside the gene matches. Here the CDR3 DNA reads TGTGCCAGCAGCCAAGATGATAGCGGGAGAGGCTCCTACGAGCAGTACTTC. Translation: CASSQDDSGRGSYEQYF.

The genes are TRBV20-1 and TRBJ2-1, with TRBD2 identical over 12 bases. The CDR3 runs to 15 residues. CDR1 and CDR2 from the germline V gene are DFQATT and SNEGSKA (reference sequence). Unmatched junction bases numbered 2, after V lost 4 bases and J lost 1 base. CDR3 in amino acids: CSAKGLAGSYNEQFF. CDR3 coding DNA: TGCAGTGCTAAAGGACTAGCGGGATCCTACAATGAGCAGTTCTTC.

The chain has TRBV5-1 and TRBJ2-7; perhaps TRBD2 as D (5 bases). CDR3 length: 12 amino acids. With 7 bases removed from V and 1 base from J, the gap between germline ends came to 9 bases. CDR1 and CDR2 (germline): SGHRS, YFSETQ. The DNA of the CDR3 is TGCGCCAGCGGCCCGGGATCCTACGAGCAGTACTTC. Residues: CASGPGSYEQYF.

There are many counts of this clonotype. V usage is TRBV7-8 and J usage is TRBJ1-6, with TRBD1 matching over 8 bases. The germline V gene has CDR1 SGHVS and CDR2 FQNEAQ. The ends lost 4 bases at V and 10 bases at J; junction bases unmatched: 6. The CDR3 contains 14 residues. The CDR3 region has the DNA TGTGCCAGCAGCTACGACAGGGGAGGGTCACCCCTCCACTTT. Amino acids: CASSYDRGGSPLHF.

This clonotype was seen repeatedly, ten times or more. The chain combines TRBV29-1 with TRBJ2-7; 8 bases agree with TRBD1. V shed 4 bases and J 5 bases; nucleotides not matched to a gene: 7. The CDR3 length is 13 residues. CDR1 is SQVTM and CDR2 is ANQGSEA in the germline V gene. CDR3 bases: TGCAGCGTTGGCTCGGGACAGGTGGACGAGCAGTACTTC. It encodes CSVGSGQVDEQYF.

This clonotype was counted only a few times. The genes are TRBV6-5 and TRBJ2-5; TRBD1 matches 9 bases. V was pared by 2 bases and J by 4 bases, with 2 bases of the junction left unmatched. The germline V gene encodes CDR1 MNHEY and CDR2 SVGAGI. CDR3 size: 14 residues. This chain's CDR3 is CASSYKGQGETQYF. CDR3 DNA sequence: TGTGCCAGCAGTTACAAGGGACAGGGAGAGACCCAGTACTTC.

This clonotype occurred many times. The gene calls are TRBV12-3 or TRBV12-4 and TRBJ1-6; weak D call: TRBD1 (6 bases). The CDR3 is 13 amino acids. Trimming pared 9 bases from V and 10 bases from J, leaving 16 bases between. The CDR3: CASYLTGRSPLHF. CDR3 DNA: TGTGCCAGTTATTTGACAGGCCGATCACCCCTCCACTTT.

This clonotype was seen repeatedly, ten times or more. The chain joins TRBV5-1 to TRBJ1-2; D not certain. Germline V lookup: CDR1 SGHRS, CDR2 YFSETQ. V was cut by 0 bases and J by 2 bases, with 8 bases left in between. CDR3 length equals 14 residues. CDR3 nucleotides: TGCGCCAGCAGCTTGGCCCCAGCCAACTATGGCTACACCTTC. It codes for CASSLAPANYGYTF.

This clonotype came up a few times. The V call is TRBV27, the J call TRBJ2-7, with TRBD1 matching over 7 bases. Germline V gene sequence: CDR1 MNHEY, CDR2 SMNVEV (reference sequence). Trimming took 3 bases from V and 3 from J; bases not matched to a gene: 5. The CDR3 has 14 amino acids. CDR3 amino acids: CASSLRGRVYEQYF. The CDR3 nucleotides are TGTGCCAGCAGTTTGAGGGGGCGCGTCTACGAGCAGTACTTC.

Written as DNA, the CDR3 is TGCGCCAGCAGCTTGGCCGCCGAGGGGTATGGCTACACCTTC. As protein: CASSLAAEGYGYTF. This chain connects TRBV5-1 to TRBJ1-2; the D gene is possibly TRBD1 (5 bases). The germline gives CDR1 SGHRS, CDR2 YFSETQ. The germline V and J ends were trimmed by 0 bases and 5 bases, with 11 bases remaining between them. CDR3 size: 14 residues.

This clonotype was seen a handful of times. The CDR3 region is CATGSGRVDQPQHF. The CDR3 region has the DNA TGTGCCACCGGGTCGGGGCGTGTCGACCAGCCCCAGCATTTT. V is TRBV10-3 and J is TRBJ1-5; a weak D match, TRBD1 (5 bases). V lost 10 bases to trimming and J lost 7 bases, with 20 bases between them. This CDR3 contains 14 residues. Germline V gene data show CDR1 as ENHRY and CDR2 as SYGVKD.

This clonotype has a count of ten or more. The CDR3 spells CSVVLAGPSTDTQYF. Here the CDR3 DNA reads TGCAGCGTTGTACTAGCGGGGCCTAGCACAGATACGCAGTATTTT. This chain uses TRBV29-1 with TRBJ2-3; TRBD2 matches at 10 bases. Per the germline V gene, CDR1 is SQVTM and CDR2 is ANQGSEA. The CDR3 length is 15 residues. J gave up 0 bases and V 4 bases, and 4 bases lay outside the gene matches.

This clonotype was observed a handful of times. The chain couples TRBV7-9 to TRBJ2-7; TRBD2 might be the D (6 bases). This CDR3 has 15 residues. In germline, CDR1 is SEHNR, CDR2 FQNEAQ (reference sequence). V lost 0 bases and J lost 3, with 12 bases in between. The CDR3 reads CASSLAGGRGYEQYF. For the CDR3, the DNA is TGTGCCAGCAGCTTAGCCGGGGGAAGGGGCTACGAGCAGTACTTC.